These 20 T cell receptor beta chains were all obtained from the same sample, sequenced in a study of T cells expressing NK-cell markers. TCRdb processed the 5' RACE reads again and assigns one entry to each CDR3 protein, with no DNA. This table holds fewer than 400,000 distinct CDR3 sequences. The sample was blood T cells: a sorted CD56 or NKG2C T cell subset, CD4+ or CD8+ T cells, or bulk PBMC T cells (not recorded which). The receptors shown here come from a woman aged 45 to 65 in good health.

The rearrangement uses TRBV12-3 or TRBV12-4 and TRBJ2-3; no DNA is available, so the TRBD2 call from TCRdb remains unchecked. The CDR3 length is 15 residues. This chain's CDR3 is CASSLTSGGTDTQYF.

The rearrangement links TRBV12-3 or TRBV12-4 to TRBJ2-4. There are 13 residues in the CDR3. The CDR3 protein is CASSLAGKDIQYF.

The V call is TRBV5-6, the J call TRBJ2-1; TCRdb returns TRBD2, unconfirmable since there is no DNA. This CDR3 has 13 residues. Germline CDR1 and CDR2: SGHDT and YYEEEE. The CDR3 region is CASARLVVNEQFF.

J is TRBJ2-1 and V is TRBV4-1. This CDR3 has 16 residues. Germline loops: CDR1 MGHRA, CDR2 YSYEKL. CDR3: CASSQVMQGSYNEQFF.

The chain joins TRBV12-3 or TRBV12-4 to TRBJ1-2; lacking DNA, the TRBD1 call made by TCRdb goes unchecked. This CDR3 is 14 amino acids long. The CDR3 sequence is CASSSRKGNYGYTF.

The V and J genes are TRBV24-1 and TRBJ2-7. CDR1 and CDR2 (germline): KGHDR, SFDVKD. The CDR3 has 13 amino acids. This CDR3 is CATSDFNTYEQYF.

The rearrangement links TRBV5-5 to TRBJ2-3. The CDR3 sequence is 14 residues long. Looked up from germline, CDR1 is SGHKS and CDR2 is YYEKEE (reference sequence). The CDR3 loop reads CASSLGILSDTQYF. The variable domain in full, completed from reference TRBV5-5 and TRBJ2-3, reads DAGVTQSPTHLIKTRGQQVTLRCSPISGHKSVSWYQQVLGQGPQFIFQYYEKEERGRGNFPDRFSARQFPNYSSELNVNALLLGDSALYLCASSLGILSDTQYFGPGTRLTVL.

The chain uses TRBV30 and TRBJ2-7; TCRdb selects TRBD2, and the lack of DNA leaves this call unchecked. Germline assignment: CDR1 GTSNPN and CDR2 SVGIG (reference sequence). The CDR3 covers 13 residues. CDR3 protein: CAWNKGTFYEQYF.

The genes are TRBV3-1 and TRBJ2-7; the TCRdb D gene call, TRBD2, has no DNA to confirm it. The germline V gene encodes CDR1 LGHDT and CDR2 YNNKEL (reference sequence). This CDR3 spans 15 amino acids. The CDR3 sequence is CASSQGVQRGHEQYF.

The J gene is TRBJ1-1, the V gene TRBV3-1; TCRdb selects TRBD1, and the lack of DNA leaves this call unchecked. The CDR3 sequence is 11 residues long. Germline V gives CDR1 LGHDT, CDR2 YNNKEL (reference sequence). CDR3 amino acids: CASRFQGEAFF.

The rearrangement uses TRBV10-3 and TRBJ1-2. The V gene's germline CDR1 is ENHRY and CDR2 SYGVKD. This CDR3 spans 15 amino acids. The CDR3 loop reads CAISVQLRKSYGYTF.

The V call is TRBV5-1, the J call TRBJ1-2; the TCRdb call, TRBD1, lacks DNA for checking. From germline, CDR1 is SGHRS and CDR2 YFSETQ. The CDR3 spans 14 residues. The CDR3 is CASRENSGNYGYTF.

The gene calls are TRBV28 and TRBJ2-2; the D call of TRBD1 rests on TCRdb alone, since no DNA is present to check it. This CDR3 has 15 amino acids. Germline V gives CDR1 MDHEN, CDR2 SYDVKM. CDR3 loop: CASRRGTSNTGELFF.

The CDR3: CASSSAGLAGGLGEQFF. The chain combines TRBV12-3 or TRBV12-4 with TRBJ2-1; checking the TCRdb D call of TRBD2 is not possible without DNA. The CDR3 sequence is 17 residues long.

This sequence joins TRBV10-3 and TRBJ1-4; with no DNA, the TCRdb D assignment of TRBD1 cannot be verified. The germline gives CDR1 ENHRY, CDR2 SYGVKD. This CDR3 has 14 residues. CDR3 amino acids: CAIRETGVNEKLFF.

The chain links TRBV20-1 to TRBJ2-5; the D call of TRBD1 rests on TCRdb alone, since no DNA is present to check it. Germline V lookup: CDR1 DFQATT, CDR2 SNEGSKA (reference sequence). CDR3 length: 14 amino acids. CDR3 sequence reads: CSAPKQGSMETQYF.

The CDR3 reads CASSQDPWVFETQYF. The chain recombines TRBV3-1 with TRBJ2-5. Looked up from germline, CDR1 is LGHDT and CDR2 is YNNKEL (reference sequence). This CDR3 has 15 amino acids.

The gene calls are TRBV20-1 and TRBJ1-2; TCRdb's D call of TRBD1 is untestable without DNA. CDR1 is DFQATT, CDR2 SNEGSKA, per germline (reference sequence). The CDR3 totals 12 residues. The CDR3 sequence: CSACGDDYGYTF.

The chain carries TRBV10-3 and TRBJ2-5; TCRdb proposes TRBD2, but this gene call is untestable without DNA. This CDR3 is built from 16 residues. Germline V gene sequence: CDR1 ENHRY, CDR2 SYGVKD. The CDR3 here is CAISLGLAGRQETQYF.

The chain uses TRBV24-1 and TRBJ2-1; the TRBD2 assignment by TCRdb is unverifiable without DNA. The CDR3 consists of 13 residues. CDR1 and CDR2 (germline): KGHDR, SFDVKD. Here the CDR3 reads CSAAGVPYNEQFF.